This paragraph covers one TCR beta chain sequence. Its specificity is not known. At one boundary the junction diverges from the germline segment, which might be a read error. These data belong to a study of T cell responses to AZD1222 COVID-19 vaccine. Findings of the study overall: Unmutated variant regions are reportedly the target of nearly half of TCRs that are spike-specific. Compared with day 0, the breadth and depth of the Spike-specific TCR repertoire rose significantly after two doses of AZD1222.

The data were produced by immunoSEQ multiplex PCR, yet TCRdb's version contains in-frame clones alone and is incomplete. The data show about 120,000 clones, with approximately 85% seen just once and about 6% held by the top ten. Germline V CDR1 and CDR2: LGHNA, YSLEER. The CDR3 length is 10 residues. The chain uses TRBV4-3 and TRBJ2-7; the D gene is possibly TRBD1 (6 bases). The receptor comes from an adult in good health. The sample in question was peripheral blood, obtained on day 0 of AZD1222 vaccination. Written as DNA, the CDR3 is TGCGCCAGCAGCCAAGATAGGGGGAACTTC. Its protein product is CASSQDRGNF.